Shown below are 20 T cell receptor beta chains from a single sample sequenced in a study of T cell repertoires in cytomegalovirus infection. TCRdb redid the calling of the reads with MiXCR, one entry per CDR3 protein. The sample carries 230,000 or so distinct CDR3 sequences, over 15% recorded once. The specimen was CD8+ T cells from PBMCs. Receptor source: a human donor in good health (CMV status not recorded). Some clones in this sample may be carry-over from other donors' samples.

This clonotype occurred many times. V and J are TRBV7-2 and TRBJ1-1; D gene uncertain. Trimming shortened V by 5 bases and J by 0 bases, and 13 bases separated the two germline ends. Germline loops: CDR1 SGHTA, CDR2 FQGNSA. The length of the CDR3 is 15 residues. In nucleotides, the CDR3 is TGTGCCAGCAGCCACTGGTACGGGCTGAACACTGAAGCTTTCTTT. This codes for CASSHWYGLNTEAFF.

This clonotype was seen a handful of times. The V and J genes are TRBV6-2 or TRBV6-3 and TRBJ1-2; tentatively, D is TRBD1 (6 bases). Germline V gene lookup returns CDR1 MNHEY and CDR2 SVGEGT. Trimming left V 0 bases short and J 7 bases short, with 18 bases between. This CDR3 region has 16 residues. CDR3 nucleotides: TGTGCCAGCAGTTACTCGAGATGGGGGCAACTACGTGGCTACACCTTC. This encodes CASSYSRWGQLRGYTF.

This clonotype was recorded at least ten times. This sequence joins TRBV6-5 and TRBJ2-7, with 10 bases that match TRBD2. CDR3 length equals 13 residues. V lost 5 bases, J lost 4 bases, and 2 bases stayed unmatched. Germline CDR1 and CDR2: MNHEY and SVGAGI. CDR3 loop: CASSNSGGYEQYF. The CDR3 nucleotides read TGTGCCAGCAGTAATAGCGGGGGGTACGAGCAGTACTTC.

There are a few counts of this clonotype. The V call is TRBV13, the J call TRBJ2-7; 9 nucleotides match TRBD1. Trimming cost V 5 bases and J 4 bases; bases outside gene matches: 24. There are 20 residues in the CDR3. Germline V gene lookup returns CDR1 PRHDT and CDR2 FYEKMQ (reference sequence). The CDR3 DNA is TGTGCCAGCAGCGGGAGATTCGACTGGATCGCAGGGACAGGGATGTACGAGCAGTACTTC. It codes for CASSGRFDWIAGTGMYEQYF.

This clonotype was counted ten times or more. The V call is TRBV27, the J call TRBJ2-1, with TRBD2 identical over 16 bases. The germline gives CDR1 MNHEY, CDR2 SMNVEV (reference sequence). The length of the CDR3 is 19 residues. V shed 5 bases, J shed 2 bases, and the junction held 9 bases outside the gene matches. The CDR3 spells CASSDTGTSGGAPYNEQFF. The CDR3, as DNA: TGTGCCAGCAGTGATACCGGGACTAGCGGGGGGGCCCCCTACAATGAGCAGTTCTTC.

The J gene is TRBJ2-7, the V gene TRBV20-1, with D tentatively TRBD2 (5 bases). V lost 0 bases and J 0 bases, leaving 9 bases between the germline ends. Looked up from germline, CDR1 is DFQATT and CDR2 is SNEGSKA (reference sequence). The CDR3 is made up of 14 amino acids. The CDR3 protein is CSARDTGSSYEQYF. For the CDR3, the DNA is TGCAGTGCTAGAGACACGGGGAGCTCCTACGAGCAGTACTTC.

There are a few counts of this clonotype. This chain's CDR3 is CASSPSSGGDEQYF. In DNA form, the CDR3 reads TGTGCCAGCAGTCCATCTTCAGGGGGGGACGAGCAGTACTTC. The chain couples TRBV12-3 or TRBV12-4 to TRBJ2-7; D assignment may be TRBD1 or TRBD2 (7 bases each). This CDR3 has 14 residues. Trimming took 5 bases from V and 5 from J, leaving 16 bases between them.

J is TRBJ2-7 and V is TRBV11-2; D uncertain. Germline-derived CDR1 and CDR2 are SGHAT and FQNNGV. CDR3 length: 12 amino acids. V dropped 1 base and J dropped 7 bases, with 8 bases sitting between them. The CDR3 DNA reads as TGTGCCAGCAGCTTAGTAGATTTGGAGCAGTACTTC. Translation gives CASSLVDLEQYF.

This clonotype was observed a few times. The CDR3 bases are TGCAGCGTGGTGGGTTCCCTTTACGAGCAGTACTTC. Amino acid sequence: CSVVGSLYEQYF. V and J are TRBV29-1 and TRBJ2-7, with D unresolved. The length of the CDR3 is 12 residues. V lost 6 bases and J lost 4, with 13 bases in between. In germline, CDR1 is SQVTM, CDR2 ANQGSEA.

The CDR3 sequence: CASSSLTRLYGYTF. The CDR3 DNA reads as TGTGCCAGCAGCTCCCTGACAAGACTGTATGGCTACACCTTC. V usage is TRBV7-4 and J usage is TRBJ1-2; no definite D call. With 4 bases removed from V and 5 bases from J, the gap between germline ends came to 14 bases. Germline V CDR1 and CDR2: SGHVT, SQSDAQ. CDR3 size: 14 residues.

This clonotype was seen repeatedly, ten times or more. The rearrangement uses TRBV6-5 and TRBJ2-1; D is ambiguous. This CDR3 has 14 residues. Looked up from germline, CDR1 is MNHEY and CDR2 is SVGAGI. Trimming pared 6 bases from V and 1 base from J, leaving 10 bases between. As DNA, the CDR3 is TGTGCCAGCAGCGTCCAGCTTTCCTACAATGAGCAGTTCTTC. This codes for CASSVQLSYNEQFF.

The chain employs TRBV6-2 or TRBV6-3 and TRBJ2-1; D tentatively reads TRBD1 or TRBD2 (5 bases each). The germline gives CDR1 MNHEY, CDR2 SVGEGT. Trimming removed 6 bases from V and 4 bases from J, with 10 bases in between. The CDR3 contains 13 residues. CDR3 sequence reads: CASSGDGYNEQFF. The CDR3 region has the DNA TGTGCCAGCAGCGGGGACGGATACAATGAGCAGTTCTTC.

This clonotype was recorded many times. The rearrangement uses TRBV10-2 and TRBJ1-2; no clear D. The CDR3 is 15 amino acids. The germline gives CDR1 WSHSY, CDR2 SAAADI. V shed 5 bases and J shed 2 bases, with 15 bases lying between them. CDR3 sequence (DNA): TGCGCCAGCAGTTCAGAGGGCCCAAGAAACTATGGCTACACCTTC. Its translation is CASSSEGPRNYGYTF.

The chain couples TRBV28 to TRBJ2-7; 9 bases are shared with TRBD1. V shed 2 bases, J shed 7 bases, and the junction held 27 bases outside the gene matches. Germline V gene sequence: CDR1 MDHEN, CDR2 SYDVKM. The CDR3 has 21 residues. For the CDR3, the DNA is TGTGCCAGCAGTTTAATCGTATCCCATCCAACGGGACAGGGCTGGGCAGGTGAGCAGTACTTC. Translating gives CASSLIVSHPTGQGWAGEQYF.

The sample holds many counts of this clonotype. This rearrangement joins TRBV6-5 to TRBJ2-2; TRBD1 agrees at 7 bases. J was trimmed by 4 bases and V by 6 bases; bases with no gene match: 8. CDR1 and CDR2 from the germline V gene are MNHEY and SVGAGI. This CDR3 is 15 amino acids long. Written as DNA, the CDR3 is TGTGCCAGCAGCCGAGACAGGGACACCACCGGGGAGCTGTTTTTT. The encoded protein is CASSRDRDTTGELFF.

The table lists this clonotype with many counts. This chain connects TRBV7-8 to TRBJ1-2; no firm D call. The CDR3 totals 15 residues. The V end lost 0 bases, the J end lost 0 bases, and 8 bases lay between the germline ends. CDR1 and CDR2 (germline): SGHVS, FQNEAQ. The CDR3 sequence is CASSLAAVPNYGYTF. The CDR3 region has the DNA TGTGCCAGCAGCTTAGCGGCAGTGCCTAACTATGGCTACACCTTC. Variable domain in full (rest from reference TRBV7-8 and TRBJ1-2): GAGVSQSPRYKVAKRGQDVALRCDPISGHVSLFWYQQALGQGPEFLTYFQNEAQLDKSGLPSDRFFAERPEGSVSTLKIQRTQQEDSAVYLCASSLAAVPNYGYTFGSGTRLTVV.

The table lists this clonotype with many counts. In nucleotides, the CDR3 is TGTGCCAGCAGTTACGGTAGCGGGACCTCCCAAGAGACCCAGTACTTC. It specifies CASSYGSGTSQETQYF. The rearrangement links TRBV6-2 or TRBV6-3 to TRBJ2-5; TRBD2 matches at 8 bases. Germline lookup yields CDR1 MNHEY and CDR2 SVGEGT. V gave up 2 bases and J gave up 1 base; unmatched junction bases: 6. The CDR3 sequence is 16 residues long.

The sample holds many counts of this clonotype. The rearrangement links TRBV7-2 to TRBJ2-1; TRBD2 matches 11 bases. Germline CDR1 is SGHTA and CDR2 is FQGNSA. With 6 bases clipped from V and 8 bases from J, the junction kept 9 bases outside the gene matches. The CDR3 extends over 15 amino acids. CDR3 DNA: TGTGCCAGCAGGCTTAGCGGGGGGGCAGGGGATGAGCAGTTCTTC. This gives the protein CASRLSGGAGDEQFF.

Only a few counts were recorded for this clonotype. The genes are TRBV7-4 and TRBJ1-1; weak D call: TRBD1 (5 bases). The germline CDR1 and CDR2 sequences are SGHVT and SQSDAQ. Trimming left V 1 base short and J 10 bases short, with 13 bases between. The CDR3 spans 13 residues. The CDR3 spells CASSLGTGRGAFF. CDR3 in DNA: TGTGCCAGCAGCTTAGGAACAGGTAGGGGAGCTTTCTTT. Supplemented by reference TRBV7-4 and TRBJ1-1, the full variable domain reads GAGVSQSPRYKVAKRGRDVALRCDSISGHVTLYWYRQTLGQGSEVLTYSQSDAQRDKSGRPSGRFSAERPERSVSTLKIQRTEQGDSAVYLCASSLGTGRGAFFGQGTRLTVV.

The chain employs TRBV20-1 and TRBJ2-1; 13 bases are a match to TRBD2. Germline-derived CDR1 and CDR2 are DFQATT and SNEGSKA (reference sequence). This CDR3 has 17 residues. The J segment lost 0 bases and the V segment lost 5 bases, leaving 7 bases of the junction unmatched. The DNA for the CDR3 is TGCAGTGCTGGTGGACTAGCGGGGGATTACTCCTACAATGAGCAGTTCTTC. It codes for CSAGGLAGDYSYNEQFF.